The next 3 T cell receptor beta chains were all read from a single sample in a study of CD8 T cells in Susac syndrome. A quantity of about 0.5 to 1 ug RNA underwent reverse transcription using random hexamers. TCRdb ran MiXCR on the immunoSEQ multiplex PCR reads and lists one entry per CDR3 protein. Among approximately 150,000 distinct CDR3 sequences listed, around 94% were seen once. Sequences were obtained from CD4+ T cells from PBMCs. The receptors were sampled from a human donor with multiple sclerosis.

The chain employs TRBV9 and TRBJ1-1; D unresolved. V was shortened by 2 bases and J by 5 bases, with 10 bases between the two germline ends. Per germline, CDR1 SGDLS and CDR2 YYNGEE. The CDR3 has 13 amino acids. CDR3 DNA: TGTGCCAGCAGCGTCCAGGACCGAACTGAAGCTTTCTTT. Protein product: CASSVQDRTEAFF.

V usage is TRBV5-1 and J usage is TRBJ2-5, with TRBD2 matching over 7 bases. Germline trimming cut 4 bases from V and 2 bases from J; bases unmatched to any gene: 8. Germline assignment: CDR1 SGHRS and CDR2 YFSETQ. The CDR3 contains 15 residues. The DNA for the CDR3 is TGCGCCAGCAGCCCCGGGTCCGGGGGGCAAGAGACCCAGTACTTC. As protein: CASSPGSGGQETQYF.

A single count supports this clonotype. Written as DNA, the CDR3 is TGTGCCAGCAGTGAATATCGGAGCTCTGGGCAGTTCTTC. Residues: CASSEYRSSGQFF. V is TRBV25-1 and J is TRBJ2-1; no clear D. CDR1 is MGHDK and CDR2 is SYGVNS in the germline V gene. CDR3 size: 13 residues. V lost 0 bases to trimming and J lost 12 bases, with 12 bases between them.